This paragraph covers one TCR beta chain sequence. Antigen: not known. Between the trimmed V and J ends, which lost 5 bases and 3 bases, there was a span of 14 bases. CDR1 is MNHNS, CDR2 SASEGT, per germline. This CDR3 has 14 amino acids. These data belong to a study of shared clonotypes between healthy human individuals. Points from the study as a whole: Around 5% was the fraction of naive CD4 clonotypes found shared across a few donors. An effect of sequencing depth on clonotype sharing among donors was expected.

The data were produced by immunoSEQ multiplex PCR, yet TCRdb's version contains in-frame clones alone and is incomplete. The sample holds around 700,000 clones; around 72% are singletons and the top ten take approximately 1.8%. The J gene is TRBJ2-7, the V gene TRBV6-1, with D possibly being TRBD2 (6 bases). The sequenced material came from memory CD4+ T cells sorted from blood. Stated subset: CD45RA-negative fraction. The receptor's source is a woman in her 30s in good health. The CDR3 sequence is CASSSGTGSYEQYF. Written as DNA, the CDR3 is TGTGCCAGCAGTTCAGGGACTGGGAGCTACGAGCAGTACTTC.